This TCR beta chain came from a study of identical twins. Each CDR3 protein is one row after TCRdb ran MiXCR on the 5' RACE reads. The sample lists around 1.7 million distinct CDR3 sequences, roughly 35% occurring once. The V and J ends lost 0 bases and 3 bases, in that order; junction bases with no gene match: 7. The CDR3 spans 17 residues. Per the germline V gene, CDR1 is MGHRA and CDR2 is YSYEKL. The material sequenced was cord blood. This chain joins TRBV4-1 and TRBJ1-5; 8 positions agree with TRBD1. The origin of this receptor is a newborn girl in good health. CDR3 DNA sequence: TGCGCCAGCAGCCAAGATCGAGACAGGGGTTCCAATCAGCCCCAGCATTTT. Encoded protein: CASSQDRDRGSNQPQHF.